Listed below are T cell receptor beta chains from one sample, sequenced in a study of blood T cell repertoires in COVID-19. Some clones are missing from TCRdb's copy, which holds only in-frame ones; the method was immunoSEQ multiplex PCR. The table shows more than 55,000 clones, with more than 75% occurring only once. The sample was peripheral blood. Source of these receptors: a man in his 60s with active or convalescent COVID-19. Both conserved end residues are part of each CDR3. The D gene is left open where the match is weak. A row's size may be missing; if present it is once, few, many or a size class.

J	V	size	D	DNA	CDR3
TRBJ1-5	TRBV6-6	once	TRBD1	TGTGCCAGCAGCCGAAACCACGGACAGGGCTATAGCAATCAGCCCCAGCATTTT	CASSRNHGQGYSNQPQHF
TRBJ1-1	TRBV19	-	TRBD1	TGTGCCAGTAGTATTGTTGGGACAGGGAACACTGAAGCTTTCTTT	CASSIVGTGNTEAFF
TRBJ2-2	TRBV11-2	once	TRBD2	TGTGCCAGCAGCTTAGTTAGCGGGAGGGCCGGTAGCGGGGAGCTGTTTTTT	CASSLVSGRAGSGELFF
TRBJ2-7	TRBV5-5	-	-	TGTGCCAGCAGCTTGGAGCGGAGATCCTACGAGCAGTACTTC	CASSLERRSYEQYF
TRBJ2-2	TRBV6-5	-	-	TGTGCCAGCAGTTACTCACCCGTCGGGGGGGAGCTGTTTTTT	CASSYSPVGGELFF
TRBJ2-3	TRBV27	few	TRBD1	TGTGCCAGCAGTTCACAGGGGCGGGCCACAGATACGCAGTATTTT	CASSSQGRATDTQYF
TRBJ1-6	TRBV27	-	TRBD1	TGTGCCAGCAGTTTCGACAGGGGTTATTCACCCCTCCACTTT	CASSFDRGYSPLHF
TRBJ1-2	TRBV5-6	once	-	TGTGCCAGCAGCTTGGTGGGGCAGGTCCCCAGCTTCTATGGCTACACCTTC	CASSLVGQVPSFYGYTF
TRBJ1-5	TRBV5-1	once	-	TGCGCCAGCAGCTTGGAAGGGGGCAATCAGCCCCAGCATTTT	CASSLEGGNQPQHF
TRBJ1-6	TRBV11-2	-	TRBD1	TGTGCCAGCAGCGGACAGGGTATGAGTTCACCCCTCCACTTT	CASSGQGMSSPLHF
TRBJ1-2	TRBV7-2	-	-	TGTGCCAGCAGCTTTCAGGGCGGGGGTGGCTACACCTTC	CASSFQGGGGYTF
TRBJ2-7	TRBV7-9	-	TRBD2	TGTGCCAGCAGCTCAGGGAAAAGCGGGAGAATCTACGAGCAGTACTTC	CASSSGKSGRIYEQYF
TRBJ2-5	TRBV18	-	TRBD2	TGTGCCAGCTCTCCGACTAGCGGGAGAGAGACCCAGTACTTC	CASSPTSGRETQYF
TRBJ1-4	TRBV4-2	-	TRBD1	TGTGCCAGCAGCCCCGGACAGGGAACTACTAATGAAAAACTGTTTTTT	CASSPGQGTTNEKLFF
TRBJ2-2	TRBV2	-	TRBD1	TGTGCCAGCAAGTTTGCAGGGGGCGCGGTCGGGGCGAACACCGGGGAGCTGTTTTTT	CASKFAGGAVGANTGELFF
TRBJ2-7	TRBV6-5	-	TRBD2	TGTGCCAGCAGTTACCCCGCGGGGGGAGGGGAGCAGTACTTC	CASSYPAGGGEQYF
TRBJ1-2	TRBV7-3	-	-	TGTGCCAGCAGCTTAAACGGGGGTCGCTATGGCTACACCTTC	CASSLNGGRYGYTF
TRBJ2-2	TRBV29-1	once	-	TGCAGCGTTGCCGGGGGAGCCGGGGAGCTGTTTTTT	CSVAGGAGELFF
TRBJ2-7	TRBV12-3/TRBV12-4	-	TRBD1	TGTGCCAGCAGCCCGGGACAGGGCTACGAGCAGTACTTC	CASSPGQGYEQYF
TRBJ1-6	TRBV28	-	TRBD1	TGTGCCAGCAGCGCGGACAGGGGCTTTTCACCCCTCCACTTT	CASSADRGFSPLHF
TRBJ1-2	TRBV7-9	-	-	TGTGCCAGCAGCTTAGGAACAGGGAAGGGCTACACCTTC	CASSLGTGKGYTF
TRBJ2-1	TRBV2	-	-	TGTGCCAGCAGTGGTGGCACCCTCTCCTACAATGAGCAGTTCTTC	CASSGGTLSYNEQFF
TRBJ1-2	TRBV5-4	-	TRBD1	TGTGCCAGCAGCGGCCGGGACAGACCTAACTATGGCTACACCTTC	CASSGRDRPNYGYTF
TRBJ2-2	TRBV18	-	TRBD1	TGTGCCAGCTCCGTTGCAGGGGGTTCGAACACCGGGGAGCTGTTTTTT	CASSVAGGSNTGELFF
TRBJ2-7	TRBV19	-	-	TGTGCCAGTAGTATAGGCAGGGTGGGCGAGCAGTACTTC	CASSIGRVGEQYF
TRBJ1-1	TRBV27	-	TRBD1	TGTGCCAGCAGCCAGGGGGTGAGGACTGAAGCTTTCTTT	CASSQGVRTEAFF
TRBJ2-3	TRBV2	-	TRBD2	TGTGCCAGCAGTGTCACACTAGCGGGAGCGGGAGATACGCAGTATTTT	CASSVTLAGAGDTQYF
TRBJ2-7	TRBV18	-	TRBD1	TGTGCCAGCTCACCTTTGGGACAGGGGTCTTTCTACGAGCAGTACTTC	CASSPLGQGSFYEQYF
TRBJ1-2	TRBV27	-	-	TGTGCCAGCGGTACAGGGCCCAACTATGGCTACACCTTC	CASGTGPNYGYTF
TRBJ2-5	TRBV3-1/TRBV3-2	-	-	TGTGCCAGCAGCCAAGTGGGACTGGACCAAGAGACCCAGTACTTC	CASSQVGLDQETQYF
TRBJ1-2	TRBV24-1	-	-	TGTGCCACCAGTGATTTTGGGGGGGCAGGGTTAAATGGCTACACCTTC	CATSDFGGAGLNGYTF